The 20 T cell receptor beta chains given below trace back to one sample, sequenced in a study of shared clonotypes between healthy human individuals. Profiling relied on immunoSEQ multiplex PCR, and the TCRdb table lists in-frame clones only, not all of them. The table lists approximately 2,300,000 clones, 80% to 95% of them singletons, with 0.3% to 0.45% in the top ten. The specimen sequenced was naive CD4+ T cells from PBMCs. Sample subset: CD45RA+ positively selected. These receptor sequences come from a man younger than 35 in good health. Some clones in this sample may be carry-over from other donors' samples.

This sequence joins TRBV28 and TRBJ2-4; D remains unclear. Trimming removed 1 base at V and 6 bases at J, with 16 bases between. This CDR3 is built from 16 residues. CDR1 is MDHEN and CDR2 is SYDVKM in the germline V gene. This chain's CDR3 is CASSLFRTGGGNIQYF. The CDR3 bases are TGTGCCAGCAGTTTATTCAGGACCGGTGGCGGAAACATTCAGTACTTC.

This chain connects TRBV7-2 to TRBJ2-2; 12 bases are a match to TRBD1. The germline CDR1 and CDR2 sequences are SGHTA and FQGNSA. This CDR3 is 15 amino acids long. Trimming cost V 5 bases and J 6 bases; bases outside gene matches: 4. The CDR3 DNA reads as TGTGCCAGCAGCGTCCGGGACAGGGGGCCCGGGGAGCTGTTTTTT. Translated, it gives CASSVRDRGPGELFF.

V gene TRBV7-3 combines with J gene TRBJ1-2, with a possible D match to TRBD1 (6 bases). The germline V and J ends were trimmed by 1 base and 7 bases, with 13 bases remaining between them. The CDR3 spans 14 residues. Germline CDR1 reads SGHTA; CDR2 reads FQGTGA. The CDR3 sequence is CASSLNLQGSGYTF. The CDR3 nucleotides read TGTGCCAGCAGCTTAAATTTACAGGGTAGTGGCTACACCTTC.

CDR3 amino acids: CASSVRAKGGNEQFF. The CDR3 nucleotides read TGTGCCAGCAGTGTCCGGGCCAAGGGGGGGAATGAGCAGTTCTTC. The chain joins TRBV28 to TRBJ2-1; weak D call: TRBD2 (7 bases). Germline values: CDR1 MDHEN, CDR2 SYDVKM. Trimming pared 5 bases from V and 7 bases from J, leaving 18 bases between. This CDR3 is built from 15 residues.

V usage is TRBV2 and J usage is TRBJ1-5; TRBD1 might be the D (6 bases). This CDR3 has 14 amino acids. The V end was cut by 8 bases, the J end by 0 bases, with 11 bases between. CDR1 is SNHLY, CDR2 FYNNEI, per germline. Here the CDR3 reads CASAGAYSNQPQHF. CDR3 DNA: TGTGCCAGCGCGGGGGCCTATAGCAATCAGCCCCAGCATTTT.

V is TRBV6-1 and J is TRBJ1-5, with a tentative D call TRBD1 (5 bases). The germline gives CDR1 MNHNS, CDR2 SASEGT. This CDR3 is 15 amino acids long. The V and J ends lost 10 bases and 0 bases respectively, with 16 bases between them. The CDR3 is CAIAGPIYSNQPQHF. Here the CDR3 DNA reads TGTGCCATCGCAGGGCCGATATATAGCAATCAGCCCCAGCATTTT.

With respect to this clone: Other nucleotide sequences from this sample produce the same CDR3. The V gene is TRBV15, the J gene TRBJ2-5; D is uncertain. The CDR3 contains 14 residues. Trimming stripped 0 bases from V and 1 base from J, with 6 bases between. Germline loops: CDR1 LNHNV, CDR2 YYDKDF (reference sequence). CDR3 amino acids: CATSRDRAQETQYF. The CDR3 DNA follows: TGTGCCACCAGCAGAGATCGGGCCCAAGAGACCCAGTACTTC.

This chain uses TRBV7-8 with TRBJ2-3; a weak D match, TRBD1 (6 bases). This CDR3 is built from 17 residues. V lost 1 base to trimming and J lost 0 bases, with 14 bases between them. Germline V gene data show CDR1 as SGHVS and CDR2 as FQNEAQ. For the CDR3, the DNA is TGTGCCAGCAGCTTAGACTTTCCGGACAGAAGCACAGATACGCAGTATTTT. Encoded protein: CASSLDFPDRSTDTQYF.

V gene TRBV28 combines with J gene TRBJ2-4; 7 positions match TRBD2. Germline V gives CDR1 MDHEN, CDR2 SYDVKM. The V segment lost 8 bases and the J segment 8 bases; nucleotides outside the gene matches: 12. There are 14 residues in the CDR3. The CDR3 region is CASGKTGGTDIQYF. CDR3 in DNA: TGTGCCAGCGGGAAAACGGGGGGAACGGACATTCAGTACTTC. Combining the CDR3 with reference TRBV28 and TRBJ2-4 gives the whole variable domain DVKVTQSSRYLVKRTGEKVFLECVQDMDHENMFWYRQDPGLGLRLIYFSYDVKMKEKGDIPEGYSVSREKKERFSLILESASTNQTSMYLCASGKTGGTDIQYFGAGTRLSVL.

This CDR3 reads CASSRLAGGPWGTDTQYF. CDR3 coding DNA: TGTGCCAGCAGCCGACTAGCGGGAGGGCCATGGGGCACAGATACGCAGTATTTT. The chain recombines TRBV7-3 with TRBJ2-3, with TRBD2 identical over 14 bases. V lost 5 bases and J lost 1; bases outside the gene matches: 8. The CDR3 has 18 amino acids. Germline V CDR1 and CDR2: SGHTA, FQGTGA.

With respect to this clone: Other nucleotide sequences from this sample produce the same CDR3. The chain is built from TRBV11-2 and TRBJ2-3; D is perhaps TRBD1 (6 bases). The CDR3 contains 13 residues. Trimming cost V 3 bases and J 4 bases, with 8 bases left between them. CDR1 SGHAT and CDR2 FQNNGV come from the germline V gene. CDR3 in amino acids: CASSLQGPDTQYF. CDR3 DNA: TGTGCCAGCAGCTTGCAGGGGCCAGATACGCAGTATTTT.

Here the CDR3 reads CASSQVQVRNTEAFF. For the CDR3, the DNA is TGTGCCAGCAGCCAAGTTCAGGTTAGAAACACTGAAGCTTTCTTT. The rearrangement uses TRBV4-2 and TRBJ1-1; D is unresolved. Germline CDR1 and CDR2: LGHNA and YNFKEQ. CDR3 length: 15 amino acids. Trimming cost V 1 base and J 2 bases, with 11 bases left between them.

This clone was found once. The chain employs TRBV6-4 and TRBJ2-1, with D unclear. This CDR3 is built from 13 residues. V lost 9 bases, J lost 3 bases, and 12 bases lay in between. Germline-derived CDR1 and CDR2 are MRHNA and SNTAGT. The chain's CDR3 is CARVRFLYNEQFF. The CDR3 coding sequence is TGTGCCAGGGTCCGCTTTCTCTACAATGAGCAGTTCTTC.

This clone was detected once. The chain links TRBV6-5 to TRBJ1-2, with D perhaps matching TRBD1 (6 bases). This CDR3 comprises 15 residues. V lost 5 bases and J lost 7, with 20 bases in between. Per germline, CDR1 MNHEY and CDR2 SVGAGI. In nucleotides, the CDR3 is TGTGCCAGCAGTCCCCAAATACAGGGAGCTCGTGGCTACACCTTC. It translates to CASSPQIQGARGYTF.

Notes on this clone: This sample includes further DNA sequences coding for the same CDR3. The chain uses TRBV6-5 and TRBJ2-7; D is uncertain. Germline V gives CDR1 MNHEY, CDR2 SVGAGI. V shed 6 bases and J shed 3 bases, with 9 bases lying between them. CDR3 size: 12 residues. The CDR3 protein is CASRDVDYEQYF. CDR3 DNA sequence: TGTGCCAGCAGAGACGTCGACTACGAGCAGTACTTC.

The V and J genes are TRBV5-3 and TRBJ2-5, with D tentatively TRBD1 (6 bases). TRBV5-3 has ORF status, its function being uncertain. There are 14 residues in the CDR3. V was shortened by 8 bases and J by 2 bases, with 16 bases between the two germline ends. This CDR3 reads CASSQGQPQETQYF. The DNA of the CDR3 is TGTGCCAGCAGCCAAGGACAGCCACAAGAGACCCAGTACTTC.

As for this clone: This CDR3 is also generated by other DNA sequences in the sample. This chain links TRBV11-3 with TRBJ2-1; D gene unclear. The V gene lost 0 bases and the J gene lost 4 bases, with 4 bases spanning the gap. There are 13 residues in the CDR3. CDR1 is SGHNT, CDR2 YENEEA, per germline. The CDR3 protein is CASSLESYNEQFF. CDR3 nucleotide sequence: TGTGCCAGCAGCTTAGAAAGTTACAATGAGCAGTTCTTC.

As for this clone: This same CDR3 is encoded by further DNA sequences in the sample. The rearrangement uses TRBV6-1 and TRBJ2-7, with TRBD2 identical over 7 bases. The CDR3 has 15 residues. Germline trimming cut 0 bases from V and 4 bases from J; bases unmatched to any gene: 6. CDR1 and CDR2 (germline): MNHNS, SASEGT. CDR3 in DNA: TGTGCCAGCAGTGAAGCGCTGGGGGGGTCTTACGAGCAGTACTTC. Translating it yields CASSEALGGSYEQYF.

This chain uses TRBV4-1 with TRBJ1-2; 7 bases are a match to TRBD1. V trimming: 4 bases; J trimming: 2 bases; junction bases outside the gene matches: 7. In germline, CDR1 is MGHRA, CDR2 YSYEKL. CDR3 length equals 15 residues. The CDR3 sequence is CASSRDRDRNYGYTF. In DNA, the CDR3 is TGCGCCAGCAGCCGAGACCGGGACAGAAACTATGGCTACACCTTC.

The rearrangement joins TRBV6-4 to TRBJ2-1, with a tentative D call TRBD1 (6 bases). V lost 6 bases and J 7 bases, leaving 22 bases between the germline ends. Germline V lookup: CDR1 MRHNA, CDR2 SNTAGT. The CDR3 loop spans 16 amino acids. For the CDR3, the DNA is TGTGCCAGCAGCCCCCAGGGGATCCTTGCCGCGAATGAGCAGTTCTTC. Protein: CASSPQGILAANEQFF.